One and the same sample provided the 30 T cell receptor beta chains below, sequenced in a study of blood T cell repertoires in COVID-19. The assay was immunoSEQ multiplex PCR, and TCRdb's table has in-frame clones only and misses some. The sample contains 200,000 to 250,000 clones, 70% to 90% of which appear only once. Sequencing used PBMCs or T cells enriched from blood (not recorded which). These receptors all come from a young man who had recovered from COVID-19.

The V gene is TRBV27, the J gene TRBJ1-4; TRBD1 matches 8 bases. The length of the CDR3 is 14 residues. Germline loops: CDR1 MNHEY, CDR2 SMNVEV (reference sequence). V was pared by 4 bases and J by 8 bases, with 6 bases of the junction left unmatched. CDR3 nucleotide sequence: TGTGCCAGCAGTTACGACAGGGGAGGGGAAAAACTGTTTTTT. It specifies CASSYDRGGEKLFF.

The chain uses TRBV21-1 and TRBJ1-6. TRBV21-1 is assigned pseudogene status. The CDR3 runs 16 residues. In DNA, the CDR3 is TGTGCCATCCCCGACGCGGAGGATCTCCGGATGTGGGCCCTCCACTTT. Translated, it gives CAIPDAEDLRMWALHF.

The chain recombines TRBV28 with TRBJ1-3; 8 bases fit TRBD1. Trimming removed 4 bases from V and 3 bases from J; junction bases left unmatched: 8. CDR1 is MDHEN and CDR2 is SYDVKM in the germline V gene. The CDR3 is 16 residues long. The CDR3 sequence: CASSSLTGAFGNTIYF. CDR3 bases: TGTGCCAGCAGTTCTTTGACAGGGGCATTTGGAAACACCATATATTTT.

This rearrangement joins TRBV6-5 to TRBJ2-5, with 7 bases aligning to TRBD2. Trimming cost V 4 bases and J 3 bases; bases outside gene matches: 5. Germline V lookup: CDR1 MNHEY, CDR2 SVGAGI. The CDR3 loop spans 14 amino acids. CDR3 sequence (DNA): TGTGCCAGCAGTTTAGCTAGCGGTAAAGAGACCCAGTACTTC. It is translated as CASSLASGKETQYF.

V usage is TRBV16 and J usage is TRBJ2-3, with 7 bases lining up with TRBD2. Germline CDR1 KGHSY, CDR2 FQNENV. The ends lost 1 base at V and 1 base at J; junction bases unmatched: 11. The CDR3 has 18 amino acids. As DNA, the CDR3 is TGTGCCAGCAGCCAATATCCCAGGGTTCTAGCGGGCACAGATACGCAGTATTTT. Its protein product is CASSQYPRVLAGTDTQYF.

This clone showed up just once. The CDR3 DNA is TGTGCCAGCAGCCTAGCGAAATACGAGCAGTACTTC. Protein sequence: CASSLAKYEQYF. V gene TRBV5-6 combines with J gene TRBJ2-7; a weak D match, TRBD2 (6 bases). This CDR3 has 12 residues. Germline values: CDR1 SGHDT, CDR2 YYEEEE. Trimming stripped 4 bases from V and 4 bases from J, with 9 bases between.

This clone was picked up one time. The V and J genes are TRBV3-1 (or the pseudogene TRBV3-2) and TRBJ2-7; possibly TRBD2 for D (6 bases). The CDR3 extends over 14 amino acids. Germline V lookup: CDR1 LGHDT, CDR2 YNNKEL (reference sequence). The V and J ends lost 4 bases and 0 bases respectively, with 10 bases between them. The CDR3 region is CASSPGTYSYEQYF. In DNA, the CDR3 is TGTGCCAGCAGCCCTGGGACTTACTCCTACGAGCAGTACTTC.

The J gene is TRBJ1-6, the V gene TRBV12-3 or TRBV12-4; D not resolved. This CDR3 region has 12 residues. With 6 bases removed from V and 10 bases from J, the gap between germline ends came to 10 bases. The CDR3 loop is CASSRRESPLHF. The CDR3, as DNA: TGTGCCAGCAGCAGACGGGAATCACCCCTCCACTTT.

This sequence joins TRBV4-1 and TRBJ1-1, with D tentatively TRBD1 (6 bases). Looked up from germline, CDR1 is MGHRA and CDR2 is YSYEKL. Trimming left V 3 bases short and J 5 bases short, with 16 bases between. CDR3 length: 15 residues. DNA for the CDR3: TGCGCCAGCAGCCAGGGAGAGGGGGATCGGACTGAAGCTTTCTTT. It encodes CASSQGEGDRTEAFF.

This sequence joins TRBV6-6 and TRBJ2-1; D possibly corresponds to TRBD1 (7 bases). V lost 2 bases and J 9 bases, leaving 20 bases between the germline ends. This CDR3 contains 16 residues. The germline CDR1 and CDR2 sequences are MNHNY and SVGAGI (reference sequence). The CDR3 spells CASSYPAGDQGGEQFF. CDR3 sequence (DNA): TGTGCCAGCAGTTACCCGGCCGGAGACCAGGGGGGTGAGCAGTTCTTC.

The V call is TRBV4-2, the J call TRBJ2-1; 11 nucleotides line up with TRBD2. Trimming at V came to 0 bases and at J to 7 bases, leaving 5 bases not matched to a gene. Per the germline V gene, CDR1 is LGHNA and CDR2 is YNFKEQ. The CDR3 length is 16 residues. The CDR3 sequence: CASSQEVAGGPNEQFF. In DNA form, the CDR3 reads TGTGCCAGCAGCCAAGAGGTAGCGGGGGGGCCGAATGAGCAGTTCTTC.

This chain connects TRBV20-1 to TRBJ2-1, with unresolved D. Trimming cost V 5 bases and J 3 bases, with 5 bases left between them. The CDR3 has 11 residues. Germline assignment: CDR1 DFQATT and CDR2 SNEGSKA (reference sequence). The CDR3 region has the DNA TGCAGTGCTTTATACTACAATGAGCAGTTCTTC. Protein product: CSALYYNEQFF.

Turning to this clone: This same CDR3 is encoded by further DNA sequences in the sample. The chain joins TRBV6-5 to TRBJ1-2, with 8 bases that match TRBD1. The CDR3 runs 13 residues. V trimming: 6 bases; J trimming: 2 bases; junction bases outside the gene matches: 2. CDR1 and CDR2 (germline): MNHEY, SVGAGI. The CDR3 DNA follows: TGTGCCAGCAGGAGGGACAGGAACTATGGCTACACCTTC. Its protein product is CASRRDRNYGYTF.

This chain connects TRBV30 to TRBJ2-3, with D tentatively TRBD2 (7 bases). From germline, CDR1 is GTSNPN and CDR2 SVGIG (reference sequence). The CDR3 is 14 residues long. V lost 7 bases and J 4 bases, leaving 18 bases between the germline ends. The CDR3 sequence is CALGGRESPDTQYF. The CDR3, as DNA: TGTGCCTTGGGGGGGCGGGAGTCCCCAGATACGCAGTATTTT.

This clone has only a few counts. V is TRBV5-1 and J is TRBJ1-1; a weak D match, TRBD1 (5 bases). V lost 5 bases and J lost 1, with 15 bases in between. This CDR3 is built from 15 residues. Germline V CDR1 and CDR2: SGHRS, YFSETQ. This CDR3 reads CASRGATDGNTEAFF. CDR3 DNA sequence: TGCGCCAGCAGAGGGGCTACAGACGGGAACACTGAAGCTTTCTTT.

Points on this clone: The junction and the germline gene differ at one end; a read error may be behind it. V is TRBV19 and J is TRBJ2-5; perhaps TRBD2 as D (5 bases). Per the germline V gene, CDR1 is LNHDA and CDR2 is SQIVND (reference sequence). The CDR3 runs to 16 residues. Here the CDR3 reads CASSQSRVAAPEAQYF. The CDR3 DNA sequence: TGTGCCAGTAGTCAGTCGCGGGTGGCAGCCCCAGAGGCCCAGTACTTC.

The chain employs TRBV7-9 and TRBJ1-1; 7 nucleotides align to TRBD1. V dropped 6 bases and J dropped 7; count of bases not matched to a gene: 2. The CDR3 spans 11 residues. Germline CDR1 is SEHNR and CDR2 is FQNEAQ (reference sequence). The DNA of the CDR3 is TGTGCCAGCAGGCGACAGGGTGAAGCTTTCTTT. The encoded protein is CASRRQGEAFF. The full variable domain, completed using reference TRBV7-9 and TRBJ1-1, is DTGVSQNPRHKITKRGQNVTFRCDPISEHNRLYWYRQTLGQGPEFLTYFQNEAQLEKSRLLSDRFSAERPKGSFSTLEIQRTEQGDSAMYLCASRRQGEAFFGQGTRLTVV.

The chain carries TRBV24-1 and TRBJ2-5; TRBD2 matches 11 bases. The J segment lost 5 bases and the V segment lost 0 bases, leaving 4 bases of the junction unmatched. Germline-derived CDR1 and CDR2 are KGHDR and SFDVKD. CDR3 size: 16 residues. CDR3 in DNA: TGTGCCACCAGTGATTTGACTAGCGGGAGTAAGGAGACCCAGTACTTC. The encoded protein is CATSDLTSGSKETQYF.

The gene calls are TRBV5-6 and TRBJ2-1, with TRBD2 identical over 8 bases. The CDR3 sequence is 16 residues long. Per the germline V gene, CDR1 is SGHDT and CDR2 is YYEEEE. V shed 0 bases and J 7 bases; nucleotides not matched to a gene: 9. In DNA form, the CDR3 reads TGTGCCAGCAGCTTGGCCTTGCTAGCGGGCTTGAATGAGCAGTTCTTC. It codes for CASSLALLAGLNEQFF.

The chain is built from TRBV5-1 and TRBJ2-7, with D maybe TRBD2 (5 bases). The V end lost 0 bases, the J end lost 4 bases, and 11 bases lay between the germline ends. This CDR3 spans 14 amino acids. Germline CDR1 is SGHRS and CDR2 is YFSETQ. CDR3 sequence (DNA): TGCGCCAGCAGCTTGGCGGCGGGTCGGTACGAGCAGTACTTC. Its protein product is CASSLAAGRYEQYF. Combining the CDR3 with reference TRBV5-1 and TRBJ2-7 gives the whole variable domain KAGVTQTPRYLIKTRGQQVTLSCSPISGHRSVSWYQQTPGQGLQFLFEYFSETQRNKGNFPGRFSGRQFSNSRSEMNVSTLELGDSALYLCASSLAAGRYEQYFGPGTRLTVT.

The CDR3 DNA follows: TGTGCCAGCAGCCAAAATTTGGGAGGGCACACCGGGGAGCTGTTTTTT. Translation gives CASSQNLGGHTGELFF. The gene calls are TRBV3-1 (or the pseudogene TRBV3-2) and TRBJ2-2, with TRBD2 matching 7 bases. CDR3 size: 16 residues. Germline V gene lookup returns CDR1 LGHDT and CDR2 YNNKEL (reference sequence). Trimming cost V 2 bases and J 3 bases; bases outside gene matches: 6.

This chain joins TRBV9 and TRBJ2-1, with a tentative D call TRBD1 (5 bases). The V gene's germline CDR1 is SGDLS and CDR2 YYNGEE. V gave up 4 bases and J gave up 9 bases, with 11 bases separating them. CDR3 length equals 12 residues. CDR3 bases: TGTGCCAGCAGCACCCAGGACACTGAGCAGTTCTTC. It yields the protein CASSTQDTEQFF.

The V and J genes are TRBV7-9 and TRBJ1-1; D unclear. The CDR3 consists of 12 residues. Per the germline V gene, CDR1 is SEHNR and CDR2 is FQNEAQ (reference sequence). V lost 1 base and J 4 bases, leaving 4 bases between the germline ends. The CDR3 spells CASSLDRTEAFF. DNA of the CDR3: TGTGCCAGCAGCTTAGATCGCACTGAAGCTTTCTTT.

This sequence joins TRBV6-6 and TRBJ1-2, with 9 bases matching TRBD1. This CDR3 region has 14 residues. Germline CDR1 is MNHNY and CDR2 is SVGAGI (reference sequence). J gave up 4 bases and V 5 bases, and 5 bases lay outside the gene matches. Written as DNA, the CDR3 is TGTGCCAGCAGTACCGGGACAGGGTTCTATGGCTACACCTTC. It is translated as CASSTGTGFYGYTF.

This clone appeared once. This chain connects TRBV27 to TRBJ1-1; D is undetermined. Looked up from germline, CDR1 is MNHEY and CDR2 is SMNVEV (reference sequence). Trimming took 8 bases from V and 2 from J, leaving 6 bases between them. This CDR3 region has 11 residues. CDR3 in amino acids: CASSTNTEAFF. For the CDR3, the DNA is TGTGCCAGCTCGACTAACACTGAAGCTTTCTTT.

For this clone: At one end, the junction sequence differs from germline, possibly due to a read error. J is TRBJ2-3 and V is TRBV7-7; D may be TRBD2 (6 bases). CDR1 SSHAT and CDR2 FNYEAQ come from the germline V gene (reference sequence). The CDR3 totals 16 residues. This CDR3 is CASSLGVAGPADTQYF. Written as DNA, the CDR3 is TGTGCTAGCAGCTTAGGGGTGGCGGGGCCGGCAGATACGCAGTATTTT.

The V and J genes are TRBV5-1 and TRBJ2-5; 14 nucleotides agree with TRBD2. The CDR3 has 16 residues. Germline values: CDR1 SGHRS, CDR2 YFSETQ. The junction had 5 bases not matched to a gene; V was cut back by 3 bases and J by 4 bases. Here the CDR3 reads CASSSPGLAGAETQYF. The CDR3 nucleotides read TGCGCCAGCAGCTCGCCGGGACTAGCGGGGGCAGAGACCCAGTACTTC.

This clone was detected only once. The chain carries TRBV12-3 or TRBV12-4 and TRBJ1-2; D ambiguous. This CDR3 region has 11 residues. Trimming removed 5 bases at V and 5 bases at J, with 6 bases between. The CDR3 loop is CASSDLYGYTF. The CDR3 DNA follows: TGTGCCAGCAGTGACTTATATGGCTACACCTTC.

The CDR3 here is CASSLGPVNSNQPQHF. CDR3 nucleotides: TGTGCCAGCAGCTTAGGGCCAGTGAATAGCAATCAGCCCCAGCATTTT. The V and J genes are TRBV7-2 and TRBJ1-5; D is ambiguous. The ends were cut back, 1 base at V and 0 bases at J, with 10 bases in the middle. This CDR3 has 16 amino acids. Germline CDR1 reads SGHTA; CDR2 reads FQGNSA.

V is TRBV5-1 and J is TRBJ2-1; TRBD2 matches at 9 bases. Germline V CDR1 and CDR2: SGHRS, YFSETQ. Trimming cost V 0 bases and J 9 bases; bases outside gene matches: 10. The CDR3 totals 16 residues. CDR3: CASSLEGGRAFGEQFF. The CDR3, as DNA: TGCGCCAGCAGCTTGGAGGGCGGGAGGGCCTTTGGTGAGCAGTTCTTC.